What follows are 27 T cell receptor beta chains derived from one specimen sequenced in a study of blood T cell repertoires in COVID-19. TCRdb's copy holds only in-frame clones and misses some; the assay was immunoSEQ multiplex PCR. Among approximately 310,000 clones listed, around 84% were seen once. Sequencing input: PBMCs or T cells enriched from blood (not recorded which). The receptors here all came from a woman in her thirties who had been exposed to COVID-19.

In its sample, this clone was seen once. The V gene is TRBV28, the J gene TRBJ1-2; no clear D gene. The CDR3 has 14 amino acids. Deletions cut 6 bases from V and 8 bases from J, with 19 bases between. Per germline, CDR1 MDHEN and CDR2 SYDVKM. CDR3 in amino acids: CASSPSGSGRGYTF. For the CDR3, the DNA is TGTGCCAGCAGCCCATCGGGATCTGGCAGGGGCTACACCTTC.

This rearrangement joins TRBV7-6 to TRBJ1-4; D unresolved. Germline CDR1 is SGHVS and CDR2 is FNYEAQ. This CDR3 contains 15 residues. Trimming took off 5 bases at V and 0 bases at J, with 10 bases between the two ends. DNA of the CDR3: TGTGCCAGCAGCCAATCGGGTGCAACTAATGAAAAACTGTTTTTT. This sequence encodes CASSQSGATNEKLFF.

V gene TRBV7-2 combines with J gene TRBJ1-3; weak D call: TRBD1 (5 bases). The germline V gene has CDR1 SGHTA and CDR2 FQGNSA. Trimming pared 0 bases from V and 4 bases from J, leaving 7 bases between. The CDR3 is made up of 14 amino acids. The CDR3 coding sequence is TGTGCCAGCAGCTTAGCGAACAGGGGAAACACCATATATTTT. It encodes CASSLANRGNTIYF.

The chain combines TRBV2 with TRBJ2-3; TRBD2 might be the D (5 bases). CDR1 and CDR2 (germline): SNHLY, FYNNEI. The ends were cut back, 7 bases at V and 2 bases at J, with 10 bases in the middle. This CDR3 is built from 13 residues. This CDR3 is CASTTRNTDTQYF. In nucleotides, the CDR3 is TGTGCCAGCACAACTAGGAACACAGATACGCAGTATTTT. The entire variable domain, with the rest obtained from reference TRBV2 and TRBJ2-3, is as follows: EPEVTQTPSHQVTQMGQEVILRCVPISNHLYFYWYRQILGQKVEFLVSFYNNEISEKSEIFDDQFSVERPDGSNFTLKIRSTKLEDSAMYFCASTTRNTDTQYFGPGTRLTVL.

The rearrangement joins TRBV28 to TRBJ2-1; D possibly corresponds to TRBD1 (6 bases). CDR3 length: 13 residues. Trimming removed 8 bases from V and 4 bases from J, with 12 bases in between. Germline V CDR1 and CDR2: MDHEN, SYDVKM. The CDR3: CASAGQHYNEQFF. CDR3 DNA: TGTGCCAGCGCCGGACAGCATTACAATGAGCAGTTCTTC.

The table lists this clone with a count of one. The rearrangement uses TRBV18 and TRBJ2-5, with 8 positions matching TRBD2. The CDR3 covers 15 residues. V dropped 2 bases and J dropped 5; count of bases not matched to a gene: 7. Germline V gene sequence: CDR1 KGHSH, CDR2 LQKENI. CDR3 sequence reads: CASSPIREGRETQYF. The CDR3, as DNA: TGTGCCAGCTCACCAATTCGGGAGGGCCGGGAGACCCAGTACTTC.

The gene calls are TRBV2 and TRBJ1-1, with unresolved D. CDR1 SNHLY and CDR2 FYNNEI come from the germline V gene. The CDR3 sequence is 13 residues long. The germline V and J ends were trimmed by 4 bases and 1 base, with 7 bases remaining between them. The CDR3: CASSAGWNTEAFF. The CDR3 nucleotides are TGTGCCAGCAGTGCGGGATGGAACACTGAAGCTTTCTTT.

The rearrangement joins TRBV24-1 to TRBJ1-4; 8 nucleotides match TRBD1. The germline V gene encodes CDR1 KGHDR and CDR2 SFDVKD. V lost 8 bases and J lost 7; bases outside the gene matches: 5. The CDR3 has 13 residues. CDR3 nucleotide sequence: TGTGCCACCAATCGAGACAGGGGTGAAAAACTGTTTTTT. It encodes CATNRDRGEKLFF.

This chain uses TRBV25-1 with TRBJ2-7; a weak D match, TRBD1 (5 bases). Germline CDR1 MGHDK, CDR2 SYGVNS. The V end lost 7 bases, the J end lost 8 bases, and 15 bases lay between the germline ends. This CDR3 spans 12 amino acids. The CDR3 here is CASTFSEDKQYF. The CDR3 DNA sequence: TGTGCCAGCACCTTCTCAGAGGACAAGCAGTACTTC.

The J gene is TRBJ2-7, the V gene TRBV5-1; no clear D. The CDR3 sequence is 15 residues long. Germline loops: CDR1 SGHRS, CDR2 YFSETQ. Trimming left V 0 bases short and J 0 bases short, with 10 bases between. CDR3 sequence: CASSLGASFSYEQYF. The CDR3 bases are TGCGCCAGCAGCTTGGGGGCCTCATTCTCCTACGAGCAGTACTTC.

The chain uses TRBV28 and TRBJ1-5; tentatively, D is TRBD1 (5 bases). V lost 3 bases and J lost 4, with 7 bases in between. CDR3 length equals 13 residues. Germline CDR1 and CDR2: MDHEN and SYDVKM. The CDR3 protein is CASSFAGNQPQHF. In nucleotides, the CDR3 is TGTGCCAGCAGTTTTGCAGGGAATCAGCCCCAGCATTTT.

The V gene is TRBV3-1 (or the pseudogene TRBV3-2), the J gene TRBJ2-1, with 10 bases identical to TRBD1. Germline V gene sequence: CDR1 LGHDT, CDR2 YNNKEL (reference sequence). The CDR3 has 16 residues. V was clipped by 2 bases and J by 6 bases; unmatched bases: 7. CDR3 in DNA: TGTGCCAGCAGCCAAATTCGGACAGGGGGAATCAATGAGCAGTTCTTC. Its translation: CASSQIRTGGINEQFF.

This clone occurred a few times. The chain carries TRBV27 and TRBJ1-2, with D unclear. This CDR3 is built from 15 residues. Trimming cost V 3 bases and J 2 bases, with 13 bases left between them. The germline gives CDR1 MNHEY, CDR2 SMNVEV (reference sequence). In nucleotides, the CDR3 is TGTGCCAGCAGTTTCAGTTACACCTCCAACTATGGCTACACCTTC. It yields the protein CASSFSYTSNYGYTF.

This chain uses TRBV27 with TRBJ2-7; D perhaps matches TRBD1 (6 bases). With 2 bases removed from V and 4 bases from J, the gap between germline ends came to 12 bases. The CDR3 runs 14 residues. Germline CDR1 MNHEY, CDR2 SMNVEV (reference sequence). CDR3 amino acids: CASSLTDSLYEQYF. CDR3 in DNA: TGTGCCAGCAGTTTAACGGACAGTCTTTACGAGCAGTACTTC.

V usage is TRBV29-1 and J usage is TRBJ1-1; TRBD1 matches 8 bases. Trimming took 5 bases from V and 1 from J; bases not matched to a gene: 3. CDR3 length: 13 residues. Germline CDR1 and CDR2: SQVTM and ANQGSEA. CDR3 in amino acids: CSVKTGENTEAFF. In nucleotides, the CDR3 is TGCAGCGTTAAGACAGGGGAGAACACTGAAGCTTTCTTT.

J is TRBJ2-5 and V is TRBV11-3; 8 bases align to TRBD1. Germline V gene sequence: CDR1 SGHNT, CDR2 YENEEA. The CDR3 has 14 amino acids. The trim removed 5 bases at V and 1 base at J, leaving 3 bases unmatched. This chain's CDR3 is CASSHGTGQETQYF. DNA of the CDR3: TGTGCCAGCAGCCACGGGACAGGCCAAGAGACCCAGTACTTC.

This rearrangement joins TRBV9 to TRBJ2-1; 7 nucleotides align to TRBD2. Germline trimming cut 0 bases from V and 9 bases from J; bases unmatched to any gene: 12. Germline V lookup: CDR1 SGDLS, CDR2 YYNGEE. CDR3 size: 16 residues. The CDR3 protein is CASSVGLREREVEQFF. CDR3 bases: TGTGCCAGCAGCGTAGGGTTACGAGAGCGGGAAGTTGAGCAGTTCTTC.

The rearrangement links TRBV6-6 to TRBJ1-1, with 10 bases lining up with TRBD1. The CDR3 is 14 residues long. Germline V CDR1 and CDR2: MNHNY, SVGAGI (reference sequence). With 6 bases clipped from V and 5 bases from J, the junction kept 6 bases outside the gene matches. CDR3 loop: CASRRQGAMTEAFF. The DNA of the CDR3 is TGTGCCAGCAGACGACAGGGGGCTATGACTGAAGCTTTCTTT.

Here the CDR3 DNA reads TGTGCCAGCTCACCAAGATCCGGGACTAATGAAAAACTGTTTTTT. Encoded protein: CASSPRSGTNEKLFF. V gene TRBV18 combines with J gene TRBJ1-4; D ambiguous. The V gene's germline CDR1 is KGHSH and CDR2 LQKENI. The CDR3 runs to 15 residues. Trimming shortened V by 2 bases and J by 2 bases, and 9 bases separated the two germline ends.

V usage is TRBV6-5 and J usage is TRBJ1-5; 7 bases are shared with TRBD1. Germline V gene lookup returns CDR1 MNHEY and CDR2 SVGAGI. The CDR3 runs 15 residues. Germline trimming cut 0 bases from V and 7 bases from J; bases unmatched to any gene: 6. The CDR3 sequence: CASSYSGSGGQPQHF. CDR3 in DNA: TGTGCCAGCAGTTACTCGGGATCAGGGGGACAGCCCCAGCATTTT.

This clone appeared a single time. The chain joins TRBV12-5 to TRBJ2-3; tentatively, D is TRBD2 (7 bases). The germline gives CDR1 LGHNT, CDR2 FRNRAP. This CDR3 spans 11 amino acids. In DNA form, the CDR3 reads TGTGCGGGGGGGGCAGCAGATACGCAGTATTTT. Protein product: CAGGAADTQYF.

In this sample, this clone turned up once. The chain carries TRBV11-3 and TRBJ2-7; 7 positions match TRBD2. CDR1 and CDR2 from the germline V gene are SGHNT and YENEEA. V gave up 8 bases and J gave up 5 bases; unmatched junction bases: 15. CDR3 length: 15 residues. CDR3 in DNA: TGTGCCAGCCGAGCTTTCCCCCAGGGAGGGAACGAGCAGTACTTC. Its protein product is CASRAFPQGGNEQYF.

The rearrangement joins TRBV12-3 or TRBV12-4 to TRBJ1-4; D perhaps matches TRBD1 (5 bases). The CDR3 runs 13 residues. The ends were cut back, 3 bases at V and 8 bases at J, with 10 bases in the middle. CDR3 protein: CASSFGHREKLFF. CDR3 DNA sequence: TGTGCCAGCAGTTTTGGACATCGAGAAAAACTGTTTTTT.

The gene calls are TRBV2 and TRBJ2-7; D is possibly TRBD2 (6 bases). This CDR3 spans 17 amino acids. CDR1 is SNHLY and CDR2 is FYNNEI in the germline V gene. V lost 8 bases and J 6 bases, leaving 29 bases between the germline ends. The CDR3 here is CASFDESRDSGSREQYF. CDR3 coding DNA: TGTGCCAGCTTTGATGAAAGCCGGGACTCGGGTTCTCGCGAGCAGTACTTC.

This clone was observed once. J is TRBJ1-1 and V is TRBV3-1 (or the pseudogene TRBV3-2), with D perhaps TRBD1 (6 bases). Germline CDR1 and CDR2: LGHDT and YNNKEL (reference sequence). The V and J ends lost 5 bases and 5 bases respectively, with 12 bases between them. CDR3 length: 13 amino acids. The DNA of the CDR3 is TGTGCCAGCAGCTACAGGGCCACTACTGAAGCTTTCTTT. It codes for CASSYRATTEAFF.

The V gene is TRBV7-2, the J gene TRBJ1-5; maybe TRBD1 (6 bases). This CDR3 is 15 amino acids long. Germline CDR1 is SGHTA and CDR2 is FQGNSA. V gave up 5 bases and J gave up 4 bases, with 15 bases separating them. CDR3 DNA: TGTGCCAGCAGCCAATCGGGGGGCCTTAATCAGCCCCAGCATTTT. This codes for CASSQSGGLNQPQHF.

The chain has TRBV7-9 and TRBJ1-5; 9 bases match TRBD1. J gave up 4 bases and V 4 bases, and 2 bases lay outside the gene matches. Germline V CDR1 and CDR2: SEHNR, FQNEAQ (reference sequence). The CDR3 has 14 residues. The CDR3, as DNA: TGTGCCAGCAGCTATGGACAGGGGAATCAGCCCCAGCATTTT. Protein product: CASSYGQGNQPQHF.